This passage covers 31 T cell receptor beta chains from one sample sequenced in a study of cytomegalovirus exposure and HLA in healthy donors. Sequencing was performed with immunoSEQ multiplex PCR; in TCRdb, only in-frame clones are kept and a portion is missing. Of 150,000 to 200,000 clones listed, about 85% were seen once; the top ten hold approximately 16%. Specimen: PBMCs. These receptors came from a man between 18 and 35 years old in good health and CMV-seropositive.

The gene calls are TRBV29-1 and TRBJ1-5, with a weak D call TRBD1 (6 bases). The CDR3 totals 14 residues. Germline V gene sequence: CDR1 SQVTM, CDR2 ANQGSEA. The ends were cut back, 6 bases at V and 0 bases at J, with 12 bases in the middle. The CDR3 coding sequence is TGCAGCGTGACGGACAGAAATAGCAATCAGCCCCAGCATTTT. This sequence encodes CSVTDRNSNQPQHF.

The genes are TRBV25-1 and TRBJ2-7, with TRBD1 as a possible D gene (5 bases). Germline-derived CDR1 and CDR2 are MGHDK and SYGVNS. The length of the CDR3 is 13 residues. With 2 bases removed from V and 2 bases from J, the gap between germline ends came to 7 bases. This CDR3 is CASSEGRAYEQYF. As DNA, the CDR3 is TGTGCCAGCAGTGAAGGCAGGGCCTACGAGCAGTACTTC.

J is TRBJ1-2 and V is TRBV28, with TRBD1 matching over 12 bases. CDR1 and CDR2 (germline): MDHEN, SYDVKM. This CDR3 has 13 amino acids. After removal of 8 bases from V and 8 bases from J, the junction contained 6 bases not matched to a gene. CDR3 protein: CASGGQGAGGYTF. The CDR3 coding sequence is TGTGCCAGCGGGGGACAGGGGGCGGGGGGCTACACCTTC.

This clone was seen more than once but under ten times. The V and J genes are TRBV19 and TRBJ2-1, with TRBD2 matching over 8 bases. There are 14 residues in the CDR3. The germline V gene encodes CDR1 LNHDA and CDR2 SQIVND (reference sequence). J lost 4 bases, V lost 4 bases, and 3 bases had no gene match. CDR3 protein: CASSTAGGYNEQFF. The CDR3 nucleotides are TGTGCCAGTAGTACGGCGGGGGGATACAATGAGCAGTTCTTC.

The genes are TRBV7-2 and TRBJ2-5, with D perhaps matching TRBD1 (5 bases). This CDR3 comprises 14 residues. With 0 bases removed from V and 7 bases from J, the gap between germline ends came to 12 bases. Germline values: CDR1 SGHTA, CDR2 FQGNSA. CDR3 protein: CASSLAVRQGTQYF. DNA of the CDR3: TGTGCCAGCAGCTTAGCAGTCAGGCAGGGGACCCAGTACTTC. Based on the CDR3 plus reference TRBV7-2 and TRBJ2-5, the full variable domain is GAGVSQSPSNKVTEKGKDVELRCDPISGHTALYWYRQSLGQGLEFLIYFQGNSAPDKSGLPSDRFSAERTGGSVSTLTIQRTQQEDSAVYLCASSLAVRQGTQYFGPGTRLLVL.

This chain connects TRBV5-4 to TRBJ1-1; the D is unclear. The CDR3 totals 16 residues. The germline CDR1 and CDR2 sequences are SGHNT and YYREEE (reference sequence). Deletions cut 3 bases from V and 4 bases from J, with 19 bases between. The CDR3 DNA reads TGTGCCAGCAGCTCACGCCAGACTGTTAGCGGCACTGAAGCTTTCTTT. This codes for CASSSRQTVSGTEAFF.

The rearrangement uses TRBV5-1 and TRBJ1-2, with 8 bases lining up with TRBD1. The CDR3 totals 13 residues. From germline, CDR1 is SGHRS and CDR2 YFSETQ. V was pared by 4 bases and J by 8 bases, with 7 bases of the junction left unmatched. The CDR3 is CASSQGTGLGYTF. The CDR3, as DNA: TGCGCCAGCAGCCAGGGGACAGGCCTAGGCTACACCTTC.

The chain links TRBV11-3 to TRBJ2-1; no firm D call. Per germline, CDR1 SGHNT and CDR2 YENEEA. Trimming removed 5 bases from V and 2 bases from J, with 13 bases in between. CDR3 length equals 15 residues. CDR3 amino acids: CASSRIHGAYNEQFF. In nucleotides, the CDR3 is TGTGCCAGCAGCCGCATACATGGTGCCTACAATGAGCAGTTCTTC.

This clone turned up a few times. CDR3 DNA: TGTGCCAGTAGGATAAACAGGGAAGCTTTCTTT. It specifies CASRINREAFF. The chain carries TRBV19 and TRBJ1-1; D might be TRBD1 (5 bases). This CDR3 comprises 11 residues. Germline V gene data show CDR1 as LNHDA and CDR2 as SQIVND (reference sequence). With 6 bases removed from V and 8 bases from J, the gap between germline ends came to 10 bases.

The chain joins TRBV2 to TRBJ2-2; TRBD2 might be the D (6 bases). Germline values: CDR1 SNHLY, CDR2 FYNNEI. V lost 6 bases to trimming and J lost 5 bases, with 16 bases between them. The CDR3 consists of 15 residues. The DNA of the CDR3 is TGTGCCAGCAGCGCTGTCGATGGAGGGACCGGGGAGCTGTTTTTT. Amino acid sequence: CASSAVDGGTGELFF.

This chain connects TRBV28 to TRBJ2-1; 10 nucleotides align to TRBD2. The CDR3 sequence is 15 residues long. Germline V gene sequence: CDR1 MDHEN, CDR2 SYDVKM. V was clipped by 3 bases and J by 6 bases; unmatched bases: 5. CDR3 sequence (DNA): TGTGCCAGCAGTTTTCTCAGCGGGGGGGTCAATGAGCAGTTCTTC. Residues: CASSFLSGGVNEQFF.

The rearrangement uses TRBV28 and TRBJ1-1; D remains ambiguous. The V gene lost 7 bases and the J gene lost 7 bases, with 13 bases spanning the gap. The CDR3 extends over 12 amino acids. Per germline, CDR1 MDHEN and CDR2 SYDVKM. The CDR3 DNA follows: TGTGCCAGCAATTCCCCTCCCTATGAAGCTTTCTTT. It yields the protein CASNSPPYEAFF.

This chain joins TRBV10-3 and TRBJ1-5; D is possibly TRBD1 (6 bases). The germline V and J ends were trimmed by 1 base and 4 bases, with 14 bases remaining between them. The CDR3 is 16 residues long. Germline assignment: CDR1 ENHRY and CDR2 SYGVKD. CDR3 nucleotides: TGTGCCATCAGTGAGTGGGGCAGGGGTAGGAATCAGCCCCAGCATTTT. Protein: CAISEWGRGRNQPQHF.

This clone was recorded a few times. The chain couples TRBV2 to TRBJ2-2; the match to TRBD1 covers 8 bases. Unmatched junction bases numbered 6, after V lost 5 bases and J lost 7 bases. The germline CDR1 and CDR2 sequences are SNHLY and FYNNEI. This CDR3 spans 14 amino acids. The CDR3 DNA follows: TGTGCCAGCAGTCAGGACAGGGCGGGCGGGGAGCTGTTTTTT. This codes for CASSQDRAGGELFF.

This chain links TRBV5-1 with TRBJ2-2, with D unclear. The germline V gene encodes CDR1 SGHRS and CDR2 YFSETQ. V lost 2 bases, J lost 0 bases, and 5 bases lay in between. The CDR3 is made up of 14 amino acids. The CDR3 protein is CASSFTTNTGELFF. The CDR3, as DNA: TGCGCCAGCAGCTTTACTACGAACACCGGGGAGCTGTTTTTT. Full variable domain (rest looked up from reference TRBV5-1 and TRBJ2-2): KAGVTQTPRYLIKTRGQQVTLSCSPISGHRSVSWYQQTPGQGLQFLFEYFSETQRNKGNFPGRFSGRQFSNSRSEMNVSTLELGDSALYLCASSFTTNTGELFFGEGSRLTVL.

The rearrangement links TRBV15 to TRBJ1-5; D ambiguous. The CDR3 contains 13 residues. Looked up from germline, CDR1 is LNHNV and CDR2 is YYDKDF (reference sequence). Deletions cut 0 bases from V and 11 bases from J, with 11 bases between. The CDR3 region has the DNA TGTGCCACCAGCAGAGATCGGTCGGTGTCCCAGCATTTT. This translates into CATSRDRSVSQHF.

CDR3 region: CASSLEKGGDEQYF. Here the CDR3 DNA reads TGCGCCAGCAGCTTGGAGAAAGGGGGTGACGAGCAGTACTTC. This sequence joins TRBV5-1 and TRBJ2-7; TRBD1 might be the D (6 bases). The CDR3 has 14 residues. The germline V gene encodes CDR1 SGHRS and CDR2 YFSETQ. V was pared by 0 bases and J by 5 bases, with 12 bases between.

CDR3 DNA sequence: TGTGCCACCGGTGGACAGGCCACAGATACGCAGTATTTT. Protein sequence: CATGGQATDTQYF. The chain carries TRBV19 and TRBJ2-3, with 7 bases fitting TRBD1. Per germline, CDR1 LNHDA and CDR2 SQIVND (reference sequence). The CDR3 runs to 13 residues. The junction had 6 bases not matched to a gene; V was cut back by 10 bases and J by 2 bases.

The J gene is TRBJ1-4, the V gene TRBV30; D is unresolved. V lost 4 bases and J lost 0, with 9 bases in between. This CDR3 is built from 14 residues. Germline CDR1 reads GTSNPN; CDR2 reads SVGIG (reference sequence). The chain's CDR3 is CAWKRVATNEKLFF. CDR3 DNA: TGTGCCTGGAAGCGCGTTGCAACTAATGAAAAACTGTTTTTT.

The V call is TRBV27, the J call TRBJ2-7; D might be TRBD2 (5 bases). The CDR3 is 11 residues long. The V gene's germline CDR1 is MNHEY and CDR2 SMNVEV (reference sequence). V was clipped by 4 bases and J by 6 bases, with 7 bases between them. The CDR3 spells CASSYGLEQYF. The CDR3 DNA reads TGTGCCAGCAGTTACGGACTCGAGCAGTACTTC.

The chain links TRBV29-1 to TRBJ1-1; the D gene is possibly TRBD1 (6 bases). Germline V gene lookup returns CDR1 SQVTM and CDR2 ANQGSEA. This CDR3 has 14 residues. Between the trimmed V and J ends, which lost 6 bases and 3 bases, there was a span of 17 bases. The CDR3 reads CSVIGGGDYTEAFF. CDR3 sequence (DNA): TGCAGCGTCATCGGAGGGGGGGATTACACTGAAGCTTTCTTT.

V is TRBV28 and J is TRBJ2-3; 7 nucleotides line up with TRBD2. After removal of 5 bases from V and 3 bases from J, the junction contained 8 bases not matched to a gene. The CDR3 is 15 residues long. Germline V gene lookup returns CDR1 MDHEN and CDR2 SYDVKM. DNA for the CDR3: TGTGCCAGCAGTCCCATGCGGGAGAGGACAGATACGCAGTATTTT. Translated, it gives CASSPMRERTDTQYF. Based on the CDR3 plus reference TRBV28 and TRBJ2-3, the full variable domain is DVKVTQSSRYLVKRTGEKVFLECVQDMDHENMFWYRQDPGLGLRLIYFSYDVKMKEKGDIPEGYSVSREKKERFSLILESASTNQTSMYLCASSPMRERTDTQYFGPGTRLTVL.

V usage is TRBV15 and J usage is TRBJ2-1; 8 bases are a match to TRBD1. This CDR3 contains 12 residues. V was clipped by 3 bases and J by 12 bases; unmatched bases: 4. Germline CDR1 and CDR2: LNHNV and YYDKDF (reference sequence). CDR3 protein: CATSRDTGGQFF. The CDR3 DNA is TGTGCCACCAGCAGGGATACAGGGGGGCAGTTCTTC. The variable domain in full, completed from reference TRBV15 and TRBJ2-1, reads DAMVIQNPRYQVTQFGKPVTLSCSQTLNHNVMYWYQQKSSQAPKLLFHYYDKDFNNEADTPDNFQSRRPNTSFCFLDIRSPGLGDTAMYLCATSRDTGGQFFGPGTRLTVL.

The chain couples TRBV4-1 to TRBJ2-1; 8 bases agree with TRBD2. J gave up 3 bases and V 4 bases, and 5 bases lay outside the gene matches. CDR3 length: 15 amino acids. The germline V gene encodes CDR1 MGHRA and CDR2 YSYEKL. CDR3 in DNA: TGCGCCAGCAGCCCCGGGGGGGGCGGCTACAATGAGCAGTTCTTC. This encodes CASSPGGGGYNEQFF.

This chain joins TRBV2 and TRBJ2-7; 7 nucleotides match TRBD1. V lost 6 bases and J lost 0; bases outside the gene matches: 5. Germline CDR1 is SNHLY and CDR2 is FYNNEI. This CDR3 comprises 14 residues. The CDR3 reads CASSPGQPSYEQYF. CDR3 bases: TGTGCCAGCAGCCCGGGACAGCCCTCCTACGAGCAGTACTTC.

The CDR3 protein is CASSEQTGSQETQYF. Here the CDR3 DNA reads TGTGCCAGCAGCGAACAAACAGGGTCCCAAGAGACCCAGTACTTC. This chain uses TRBV7-6 with TRBJ2-5, with TRBD1 as a possible D gene (6 bases). The CDR3 is made up of 15 amino acids. The V and J ends lost 5 bases and 1 base respectively, with 14 bases between them. Germline V gives CDR1 SGHVS, CDR2 FNYEAQ.

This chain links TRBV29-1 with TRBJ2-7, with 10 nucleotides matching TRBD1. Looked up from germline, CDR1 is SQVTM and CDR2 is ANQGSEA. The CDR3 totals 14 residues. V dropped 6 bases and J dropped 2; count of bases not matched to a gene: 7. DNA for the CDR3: TGCAGCGTGGCCGGGACAGGGGTTACCTACGAGCAGTACTTC. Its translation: CSVAGTGVTYEQYF.

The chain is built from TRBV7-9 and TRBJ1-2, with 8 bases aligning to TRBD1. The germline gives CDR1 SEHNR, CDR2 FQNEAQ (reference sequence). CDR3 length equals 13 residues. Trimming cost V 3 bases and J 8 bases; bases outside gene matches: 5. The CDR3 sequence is CASSLQGAGGYTF. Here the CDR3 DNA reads TGTGCCAGCAGCTTGCAGGGGGCGGGAGGCTACACCTTC. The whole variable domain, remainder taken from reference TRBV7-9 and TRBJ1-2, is DTGVSQNPRHKITKRGQNVTFRCDPISEHNRLYWYRQTLGQGPEFLTYFQNEAQLEKSRLLSDRFSAERPKGSFSTLEIQRTEQGDSAMYLCASSLQGAGGYTFGSGTRLTVV.

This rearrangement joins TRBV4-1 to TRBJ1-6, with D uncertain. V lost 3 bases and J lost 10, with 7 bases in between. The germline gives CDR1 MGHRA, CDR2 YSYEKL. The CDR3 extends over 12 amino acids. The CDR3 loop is CASSHGVSPLHF. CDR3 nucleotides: TGCGCCAGCAGCCACGGGGTGTCACCCCTCCACTTT.

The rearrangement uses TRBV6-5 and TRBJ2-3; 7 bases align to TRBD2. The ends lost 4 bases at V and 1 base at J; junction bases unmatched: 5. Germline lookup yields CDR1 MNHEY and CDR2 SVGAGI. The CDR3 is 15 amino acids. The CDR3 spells CASSLERGGTDTQYF. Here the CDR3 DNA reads TGTGCCAGCAGTTTAGAGCGGGGCGGCACAGATACGCAGTATTTT.

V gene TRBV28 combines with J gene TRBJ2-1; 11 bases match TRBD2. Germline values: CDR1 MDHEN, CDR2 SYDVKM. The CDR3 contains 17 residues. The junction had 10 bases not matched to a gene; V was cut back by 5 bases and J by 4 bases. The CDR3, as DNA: TGTGCCAGCAGTCCCCGAACTAGCGGGAGAATATACAATGAGCAGTTCTTC. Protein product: CASSPRTSGRIYNEQFF.